This T cell receptor (beta chain) emerged from a study of cytomegalovirus exposure and HLA in healthy donors. Primers: 60 Vbeta forward and 13 Jbeta reverse. Clones were sequenced by immunoSEQ multiplex PCR, and TCRdb holds only the in-frame ones, with some missing. Found here are 95,000 to 150,000 clones, roughly 9% of them singletons; the top ten hold approximately 6.6%. CDR1 SEHNR and CDR2 FQNEAQ come from the germline V gene (reference sequence). The CDR3 spans 13 residues. The V and J ends lost 6 bases and 4 bases, in that order; junction bases with no gene match: 2. The chain is built from TRBV7-9 and TRBJ2-5; TRBD1 aligns across 10 bases. Sequencing was done on a sample of PBMCs. The receptor's source is a woman in her 40s in good health and CMV-seropositive. CDR3 protein: CASRGQGIETQYF. The CDR3 nucleotides read TGTGCCAGCAGGGGACAGGGGATAGAGACCCAGTACTTC.